The 9 T cell receptor beta chains presented below share a single source sample, sequenced in a study of shared clonotypes between healthy human individuals. Sequencing used immunoSEQ multiplex PCR; TCRdb keeps in-frame clones, though not all of them. The data contain about 1,500,000 clones, roughly 95% of them singletons. Sequences were obtained from naive CD4+ T cells sorted from blood. Subset in this sample: CD45RA+ positively selected. These receptors were collected from a man in his thirties or forties in good health.

Turning to this clone: This specimen includes other DNA sequences encoding the same CDR3. The chain employs TRBV9 and TRBJ2-2, with unresolved D. The CDR3 has 14 amino acids. Germline V gene sequence: CDR1 SGDLS, CDR2 YYNGEE. With 0 bases removed from V and 2 bases from J, the gap between germline ends came to 5 bases. The CDR3 loop reads CASSVVPNTGELFF. The DNA for the CDR3 is TGTGCCAGCAGCGTAGTCCCCAACACCGGGGAGCTGTTTTTT.

The J gene is TRBJ2-2, the V gene TRBV28; D might be TRBD1 (6 bases). This CDR3 has 13 residues. The germline V gene has CDR1 MDHEN and CDR2 SYDVKM. The ends were cut back, 10 bases at V and 6 bases at J, with 15 bases in the middle. The CDR3 DNA reads as TGTGCCATCACAGGGAACGCGGCCGGGGAGCTGTTTTTT. The encoded protein is CAITGNAAGELFF. Variable domain in full (rest from reference TRBV28 and TRBJ2-2): DVKVTQSSRYLVKRTGEKVFLECVQDMDHENMFWYRQDPGLGLRLIYFSYDVKMKEKGDIPEGYSVSREKKERFSLILESASTNQTSMYLCAITGNAAGELFFGEGSRLTVL.

The chain is built from TRBV30 and TRBJ2-5; D uncertain. The germline V gene encodes CDR1 GTSNPN and CDR2 SVGIG (reference sequence). There are 16 residues in the CDR3. V lost 0 bases, J lost 2 bases, and 16 bases lay in between. CDR3 sequence (DNA): TGTGCCTGGAGTGTTGTTACTGGTGCTAAACAAGAGACCCAGTACTTC. It is translated as CAWSVVTGAKQETQYF.

The chain combines TRBV5-4 with TRBJ2-2; 9 positions agree with TRBD1. The germline gives CDR1 SGHNT, CDR2 YYREEE (reference sequence). The CDR3 is 17 amino acids. Trimming cost V 4 bases and J 6 bases; bases outside gene matches: 13. CDR3 amino acids: CASSSGLDRGRAGELFF. DNA of the CDR3: TGTGCCAGCAGCAGTGGCTTGGACAGGGGAAGGGCCGGGGAGCTGTTTTTT.

The J gene is TRBJ1-1, the V gene TRBV6-1, with a weak D call TRBD1 (5 bases). The CDR3 covers 13 residues. Trimming took off 1 base at V and 10 bases at J, with 13 bases between the two ends. Germline V lookup: CDR1 MNHNS, CDR2 SASEGT. Here the CDR3 reads CASSEVWGAGAFF. As DNA, the CDR3 is TGTGCCAGCAGTGAAGTTTGGGGCGCGGGAGCTTTCTTT.

The V call is TRBV7-2, the J call TRBJ2-2; D remains ambiguous. Germline V gives CDR1 SGHTA, CDR2 FQGNSA. V lost 6 bases, J lost 10 bases, and 9 bases lay in between. CDR3 length equals 11 residues. This CDR3 is CASSRAPELFF. CDR3 nucleotide sequence: TGTGCCAGCAGTCGGGCCCCGGAGCTGTTTTTT.

The rearrangement uses TRBV29-1 and TRBJ1-1; 8 positions agree with TRBD1. CDR1 and CDR2 (germline): SQVTM, ANQGSEA. This CDR3 region has 13 residues. Losses at the gene ends were 7 bases for V and 10 bases for J; bases not matched to a gene: 14. The DNA of the CDR3 is TGCAGCGGCGAGACCGGGACAGGCCTTTTAGCTTTCTTT. Translation gives CSGETGTGLLAFF. Combining the CDR3 with reference TRBV29-1 and TRBJ1-1 gives the whole variable domain SAVISQKPSRDICQRGTSLTIQCQVDSQVTMMFWYRQQPGQSLTLIATANQGSEATYESGFVIDKFPISRPNLTFSTLTVSNMSPEDSSIYLCSGETGTGLLAFFGQGTRLTVV.

This clone has a single count. The V gene is TRBV5-4, the J gene TRBJ2-5; no firm D call. In germline, CDR1 is SGHNT, CDR2 YYREEE (reference sequence). This CDR3 has 16 amino acids. The germline V and J ends were trimmed by 4 bases and 5 bases, with 21 bases remaining between them. CDR3 sequence: CASSVNPLVHLETQYF. The DNA of the CDR3 is TGTGCCAGCAGCGTGAACCCCCTGGTGCACCTCGAGACCCAGTACTTC.

The chain combines TRBV10-3 with TRBJ2-3; 9 positions agree with TRBD2. CDR1 and CDR2 (germline): ENHRY, SYGVKD. V trimming: 2 bases; J trimming: 3 bases; junction bases outside the gene matches: 6. This CDR3 is built from 16 residues. CDR3 amino acids: CAISEATSGKTDTQYF. The CDR3 nucleotides are TGTGCCATCAGTGAGGCGACTAGCGGAAAAACAGATACGCAGTATTTT.